This T cell receptor beta chain derives from a study of tumor-infiltrating lymphocytes in localized non-small cell lung cancer. Study-wide context: From each patient, both tumor and uninvolved lung, non-adjacent to tumor, were sampled. Study-wide results and caveats: Compared with uninvolved lung, tumors showed higher T cell infiltration by TCRbeta sequencing. IM1 and IM2 tumors showed no difference in T-cell fraction. No link was found between tumor T-cell fraction and recurrence-free survival.

Worth noting for this clone: Its antigen is unidentified.

Losses at the gene ends were 3 bases for V and 3 bases for J; bases not matched to a gene: 6. Germline V gene data show CDR1 as MNHEY and CDR2 as SMNVEV (reference sequence). CDR3 length equals 15 residues. The protocol was immunoSEQ multiplex PCR, while the TCRdb copy is restricted to in-frame clones and leaves out a portion. The sample has 15,000 to 20,000 clones; 55% to 80% are singletons. This TCR was sampled from a human donor with non-small cell lung cancer. The material sequenced was lung tumor tissue. J is TRBJ2-5 and V is TRBV27, with 8 bases that match TRBD1. The CDR3 DNA reads TGTGCCAGCAGTTTTCGGACAGGGAGCGAAGAGACCCAGTACTTC. Translated, it gives CASSFRTGSEETQYF.